The clone carrying this TCR beta chain has a count of ten or more. The antigen remains unidentified. This sample stems from a study of response to subunit inactivated influenza vaccine. Each CDR3 protein gets one entry after TCRdb re-called the RT-PCR reads with MiXCR. Among about 520,000 distinct CDR3 sequences, approximately 7.8% were seen once, and the ten largest hold less than 15%. The study, taken as a whole, reports: Authors suggested each seasonal flu vaccination may recruit only limited numbers of new T cells.

V shed 5 bases and J shed 0 bases, with 10 bases lying between them. This CDR3 region has 14 residues. In germline, CDR1 is SGHTA, CDR2 FQGNSA. This sequence joins TRBV7-2 and TRBJ2-5; maybe TRBD2 (5 bases). This sample comprised PBMCs from blood, obtained less than 30 months after vaccination. The source of this sequence is a man between 50 and 69 years old who received an inactivated influenza vaccine. DNA of the CDR3: TGTGCCAGCAGCCGAGGGCCTAACCAAGAGACCCAGTACTTC. Amino acids: CASSRGPNQETQYF.